The present entry profiles one T cell receptor beta chain with its context. The data originate from a study of blood T cell repertoires in COVID-19. Original handling: Quantification of nucleated cells was approximated via reference gene primer amplification. TCRdb's table, derived via immunoSEQ multiplex PCR, lists solely in-frame clones and lacks some. V and J calls and clone size are copied from that table; D and trimming were computed from the DNA. The sample holds about 220,000 clones, 75% to 90% seen once. J lost 2 bases, V lost 5 bases, and 14 bases had no gene match. This CDR3 region has 17 residues. Per the germline V gene, CDR1 is LNHDA and CDR2 is SQIVND (reference sequence).

This sequence joins TRBV19 and TRBJ1-1; 7 bases are shared with TRBD1. The sequencing sample was made of peripheral blood. This TCR came from a woman between 25 and 40 years old who had recovered from COVID-19. CDR3 DNA sequence: TGTGCCAGTAGTTTCTACCCTTCGGCAGGGGGAAACACTGAAGCTTTCTTT. This gives the protein CASSFYPSAGGNTEAFF. The complete variable domain, with remaining parts taken from reference TRBV19 and TRBJ1-1, reads DGGITQSPKYLFRKEGQNVTLSCEQNLNHDAMYWYRQDPGQGLRLIYYSQIVNDFQKGDIAEGYSVSREKKESFPLTVTSAQKNPTAFYLCASSFYPSAGGNTEAFFGQGTRLTVV.